Following are 20 T cell receptor beta chains from one sample sequenced in a study of Ad26.COV2.S vaccination and SARS-CoV-2 variants. Sample treatment: approximately 18 received Ad26.COV2.S at low or high dose, single or two shots; 5 received placebo; per-sample allocation not given. On day 63 after the first injection, vaccine and placebo recipients gave samples. TCRdb's copy holds only in-frame clones and misses some; the assay was immunoSEQ multiplex PCR. Of about 480,000 clones listed, around nine tenths were seen once; the top ten hold 9.5% to 15%. The input for sequencing was peripheral blood, taken in a trial of Ad26.COV2.S vaccine versus placebo. These TCRs come from a person aged 18-60 years who received the Ad26.COV2.S COVID-19 vaccine or a placebo.

This clone was seen a single time. The chain combines TRBV28 with TRBJ2-4; possible D gene TRBD2, 5 bases. Trimming left V 6 bases short and J 8 bases short, with 11 bases between. This CDR3 contains 12 residues. Germline lookup yields CDR1 MDHEN and CDR2 SYDVKM. As DNA, the CDR3 is TGTGCCAGCAGCCCGCCCGGGGACATTCAGTACTTC. It yields the protein CASSPPGDIQYF.

The chain links TRBV20-1 to TRBJ2-1; D call uncertain. This CDR3 spans 12 amino acids. V gave up 3 bases and J gave up 7 bases, with 10 bases separating them. CDR1 is DFQATT and CDR2 is SNEGSKA in the germline V gene (reference sequence). The CDR3 DNA reads as TGCAGTGCTAGTTACGGCTGGAATGAGCAGTTCTTC. Residues: CSASYGWNEQFF.

The chain recombines TRBV7-8 with TRBJ1-6; unclear D gene. Trimming stripped 5 bases from V and 9 bases from J, with 11 bases between. The germline V gene has CDR1 SGHVS and CDR2 FQNEAQ. The length of the CDR3 is 13 residues. The CDR3 bases are TGTGCCAGCAGCCCTTACGATCTTTCACCCCTCCACTTT. Residues: CASSPYDLSPLHF.

The CDR3 protein is CASSQGSGNSNQPQHF. CDR3 nucleotides: TGTGCCAGCAGCCAAGGGTCAGGTAATAGCAATCAGCCCCAGCATTTT. V is TRBV4-2 and J is TRBJ1-5, with unresolved D. This CDR3 contains 16 residues. Trimming took off 1 base at V and 0 bases at J, with 10 bases between the two ends. CDR1 and CDR2 from the germline V gene are LGHNA and YNFKEQ.

Remarks on this clone: Different DNA sequences within this sample yield the same CDR3. The chain joins TRBV5-6 to TRBJ2-1; TRBD1 is a possible D gene (5 bases). Germline-derived CDR1 and CDR2 are SGHDT and YYEEEE. The CDR3 sequence is 15 residues long. Trimming removed 2 bases from V and 0 bases from J, with 9 bases in between. CDR3 amino acids: CASSLRGSSYNEQFF. The CDR3 DNA is TGTGCCAGCAGCTTAAGGGGAAGCTCCTACAATGAGCAGTTCTTC.

The chain uses TRBV6-2 or TRBV6-3 and TRBJ2-7; D tentatively fits TRBD1 or TRBD2 (6 bases each). With 5 bases removed from V and 1 base from J, the gap between germline ends came to 21 bases. Germline values: CDR1 MNHEY, CDR2 SVGEGT. CDR3 length: 17 residues. This CDR3 reads CASSTDRQGRGSYEQYF. CDR3 nucleotides: TGTGCCAGCAGTACCGACCGGCAGGGGCGGGGATCCTACGAGCAGTACTTC.

J is TRBJ2-1 and V is TRBV19; TRBD1 aligns across 7 bases. Germline CDR1 and CDR2: LNHDA and SQIVND (reference sequence). V lost 7 bases and J lost 2; bases outside the gene matches: 11. This CDR3 contains 16 residues. The CDR3 sequence: CASKAGTAHTYNEQFF. For the CDR3, the DNA is TGTGCCAGTAAGGCCGGGACAGCACATACCTACAATGAGCAGTTCTTC.

The V gene is TRBV4-3, the J gene TRBJ2-2, with D perhaps TRBD1 (5 bases). CDR3 size: 17 residues. Trimming shortened V by 0 bases and J by 3 bases, and 14 bases separated the two germline ends. Germline V CDR1 and CDR2: LGHNA, YSLEER. CDR3 in amino acids: CASSQDLGVGHTGELFF. The CDR3 bases are TGCGCCAGCAGCCAAGATTTAGGGGTGGGGCACACCGGGGAGCTGTTTTTT.

The rearrangement links TRBV7-2 to TRBJ1-6; D perhaps matches TRBD1 (5 bases). CDR3 length equals 14 residues. Germline V gene sequence: CDR1 SGHTA, CDR2 FQGNSA. Trimming removed 4 bases from V and 10 bases from J, with 14 bases in between. This chain's CDR3 is CASSSGSLGSPLHF. DNA of the CDR3: TGTGCCAGCAGCTCAGGGTCTCTAGGGTCACCCCTCCACTTT.

The V gene is TRBV24-1, the J gene TRBJ2-7; a weak D match, TRBD1 (6 bases). Trimming shortened V by 4 bases and J by 4 bases, and 22 bases separated the two germline ends. This CDR3 is built from 17 residues. Germline values: CDR1 KGHDR, CDR2 SFDVKD. CDR3 residues: CATSEPRVDRRTYEQYF. The CDR3 nucleotides read TGTGCCACCAGTGAGCCGCGAGTCGACAGGAGGACGTACGAGCAGTACTTC.

This chain links TRBV19 with TRBJ1-1; D is undetermined. The CDR3 runs 15 residues. Per the germline V gene, CDR1 is LNHDA and CDR2 is SQIVND (reference sequence). V lost 3 bases to trimming and J lost 1 base, with 12 bases between them. DNA for the CDR3: TGTGCCAGTAGTATGAGTACTCATGCGAACACTGAAGCTTTCTTT. Amino acids: CASSMSTHANTEAFF.

CDR3 residues: CASSLVALAGGYNEQFF. In nucleotides, the CDR3 is TGTGCCAGCAGCTTGGTAGCTCTAGCGGGAGGGTACAATGAGCAGTTCTTC. This chain connects TRBV5-4 to TRBJ2-1; 12 bases agree with TRBD2. The CDR3 is 17 residues long. Germline-derived CDR1 and CDR2 are SGHNT and YYREEE (reference sequence). J gave up 4 bases and V 0 bases, and 5 bases lay outside the gene matches.

For the CDR3, the DNA is TGTGCCAGCAGCTCCGAGGTTTCGGGACGGGCTTTCTTT. Amino acids: CASSSEVSGRAFF. This chain connects TRBV14 to TRBJ1-1; perhaps TRBD1 as D (5 bases). CDR3 size: 13 residues. CDR1 is SGHDN and CDR2 is FVKESK in the germline V gene. The V gene lost 5 bases and the J gene lost 11 bases, with 18 bases spanning the gap.

The chain has TRBV2 and TRBJ2-1; no reliable D call. V dropped 6 bases and J dropped 0 bases, with 9 bases sitting between them. This CDR3 is built from 14 residues. Germline V gives CDR1 SNHLY, CDR2 FYNNEI. CDR3 coding DNA: TGTGCCAGCAGGGGGTATGTCTCCTACAATGAGCAGTTCTTC. Translating it yields CASRGYVSYNEQFF.

The CDR3 here is CASSLSRVPVYGYTF. For the CDR3, the DNA is TGTGCCAGCAGTTTATCCAGGGTCCCCGTCTATGGCTACACCTTC. This sequence joins TRBV28 and TRBJ1-2; D is perhaps TRBD1 (5 bases). The CDR3 is 15 amino acids. Germline CDR1 is MDHEN and CDR2 is SYDVKM. Between the trimmed V and J ends, which lost 1 base and 4 bases, there was a span of 13 bases.

The chain links TRBV6-4 to TRBJ2-3; possibly TRBD1 or TRBD2 for D (6 bases each). In germline, CDR1 is MRHNA, CDR2 SNTAGT. CDR3 length: 14 residues. V was cut by 4 bases and J by 4 bases, with 12 bases left in between. This CDR3 reads CASSAGAWADTQYF. The CDR3 DNA sequence: TGTGCCAGCAGTGCGGGGGCATGGGCAGATACGCAGTATTTT.

V and J are TRBV19 and TRBJ1-1, with D perhaps TRBD1 (5 bases). The CDR3 is 15 residues long. The germline V and J ends were trimmed by 1 base and 6 bases, with 15 bases remaining between them. Germline V gene data show CDR1 as LNHDA and CDR2 as SQIVND (reference sequence). CDR3 nucleotides: TGTGCCAGTAGTATAGGAACCAGGGCGGGGGCTGAAGCTTTCTTT. Translation: CASSIGTRAGAEAFF.

The chain employs TRBV27 and TRBJ1-2, with D possibly being TRBD1 (6 bases). V was pared by 1 base and J by 3 bases, with 9 bases between. Germline lookup yields CDR1 MNHEY and CDR2 SMNVEV (reference sequence). The CDR3 has 14 amino acids. In DNA form, the CDR3 reads TGTGCCAGCAGTTTATGGACAGAGCACTATGGCTACACCTTC. Translation gives CASSLWTEHYGYTF.

The V gene is TRBV6-5, the J gene TRBJ2-7; D remains unclear. V gave up 0 bases and J gave up 1 base, with 7 bases separating them. Germline-derived CDR1 and CDR2 are MNHEY and SVGAGI. CDR3 size: 14 residues. This chain's CDR3 is CASSYSPTSYEQYF. The CDR3 region has the DNA TGTGCCAGCAGTTACTCGCCCACATCCTACGAGCAGTACTTC.

The chain uses TRBV7-8 and TRBJ2-7; TRBD1 is a possible D gene (6 bases). The length of the CDR3 is 14 residues. V lost 5 bases and J 2 bases, leaving 13 bases between the germline ends. Germline V CDR1 and CDR2: SGHVS, FQNEAQ. The chain's CDR3 is CASSHFGTTYEQYF. The CDR3 DNA is TGTGCCAGCAGCCACTTTGGGACAACCTACGAGCAGTACTTC.